The clone carrying this TCR beta chain was seen only a few times. V lost 1 base and J 3 bases, leaving 12 bases between the germline ends. This CDR3 is built from 15 residues. The germline V gene encodes CDR1 SGHKS and CDR2 YYEKEE (reference sequence). TCRdb reprocessed the RT-PCR reads via MiXCR and lists one record per CDR3 protein. The repertoire has fewer than 800,000 distinct CDR3 sequences, 12% to 15% of them found once; the top ten carry 3.6%. The rearrangement uses TRBV5-5 and TRBJ2-3, with a tentative D call TRBD1 (6 bases). Sequencing input: memory CD4+ T cells from blood. The receptor's source is a female donor in good health, serving as a healthy control. CDR3 coding DNA: TGTGCCAGCAGCTTGATAGGGGGATTAACAGATACGCAGTATTTT. Its protein is CASSLIGGLTDTQYF.